The present T cell receptor (beta chain) was sequenced within a study of blood T cells in healthy people across ages. A second PCR of 7 to 11 cycles used a sample-barcoded 5' primer and a J-beta primer mix. TCRdb itself ran the 5' RACE reads through MiXCR, one entry per CDR3 protein. This sample has about 640,000 distinct CDR3 sequences, with 58% found just once. Trimming pared 0 bases from V and 2 bases from J, leaving 5 bases between. The CDR3 is 14 amino acids. The germline gives CDR1 DFQATT, CDR2 SNEGSKA (reference sequence). This chain joins TRBV20-1 and TRBJ2-6, with D hard to call. The sequence was obtained from a man aged 55-75 years in good health. Material for sequencing was blood. CDR3 coding DNA: TGCAGTGCTAGAGAACAGCCTGGGGCCAACGTCCTGACTTTC. The encoded protein is CSAREQPGANVLTF.